Given below is one T cell receptor beta chain in context. Its specificity is unknown. CDR3 length: 15 amino acids. Germline CDR1 and CDR2: DFQATT and SNEGSKA (reference sequence). Trimming pared 6 bases from V and 7 bases from J, leaving 21 bases between. This sample stems from a study of T cell repertoires in cytomegalovirus infection. Regarding the study as a whole: Dominating the ex vivo response were TCR beta clonotypes that were CMV-specific and HLA-C-restricted.

TCRdb re-called the reads through MiXCR, storing one row per CDR3 protein. Of almost 500,000 distinct CDR3 sequences in the sample, roughly 12% were seen once. The chain is built from TRBV20-1 and TRBJ1-4; a possible D gene is TRBD1 (5 bases). The sample comprised PBMCs. This clonotype was sampled from a human donor in good health (CMV status not recorded). Some clones in this sample may be carry-over from other donors' samples. The DNA of the CDR3 is TGCAGTGCACCGCCTTTGCGGGGGTTCGGTGAAAAACTGTTTTTT. Translating it yields CSAPPLRGFGEKLFF.